The present T cell receptor (beta chain) was sequenced within a study of cytomegalovirus exposure and HLA in healthy donors. For the study at large: HLA-typed donors contributed some 83 million unique TCRs, which were held in an early data release. Study conclusions and caveats: Productive status was seen about 90% or about 30% of the time for most TCR beta V segments in an earlier analysis. Indistinguishable V segments, including TRBV6-2 and TRBV6-3, were excluded.

Turning to this clone: Its target is not known.

The CDR3 runs 16 residues. Germline lookup yields CDR1 LNHDA and CDR2 SQIVND (reference sequence). J was trimmed by 3 bases and V by 4 bases; bases with no gene match: 6. With 60 Vbeta and 13 Jbeta primers, the PCR was carried out. Sequenced by immunoSEQ multiplex PCR; TCRdb stores in-frame clones only, minus some. The repertoire holds approximately 140,000 clones, with roughly 80% as singletons. This chain uses TRBV19 with TRBJ1-5; 10 bases are shared with TRBD1. This clonotype was obtained from a woman between 35 and 50 years old in good health and CMV-seropositive. Sample: PBMCs. The CDR3 sequence is CASSTGDRGLNQPQHF. In DNA, the CDR3 is TGTGCCAGTAGTACAGGGGACAGGGGCCTCAATCAGCCCCAGCATTTT.